The TCR beta chain described here comes from a study of T cell changes during pregnancy in multiple sclerosis. The germline CDR1 and CDR2 sequences are LGHNA and YSLEER. This CDR3 comprises 16 residues. The V gene end was trimmed by 0 bases and the J gene end by 5 bases; junction bases not matched to a gene: 5. Sequencing used immunoSEQ multiplex PCR; TCRdb keeps in-frame clones, though not all of them. This sample has about 49,000 clones, with 85% to 90% found just once. The V call is TRBV4-3, the J call TRBJ1-4, with 8 bases that match TRBD1. This receptor was taken from a female donor in good health, enrolled as a control in a pregnancy study. This material consisted of peripheral blood, taken after pregnancy. The CDR3 sequence: CASSQDETGGNEKLFF. DNA for the CDR3: TGCGCCAGCAGCCAAGATGAAACAGGGGGAAATGAAAAACTGTTTTTT.